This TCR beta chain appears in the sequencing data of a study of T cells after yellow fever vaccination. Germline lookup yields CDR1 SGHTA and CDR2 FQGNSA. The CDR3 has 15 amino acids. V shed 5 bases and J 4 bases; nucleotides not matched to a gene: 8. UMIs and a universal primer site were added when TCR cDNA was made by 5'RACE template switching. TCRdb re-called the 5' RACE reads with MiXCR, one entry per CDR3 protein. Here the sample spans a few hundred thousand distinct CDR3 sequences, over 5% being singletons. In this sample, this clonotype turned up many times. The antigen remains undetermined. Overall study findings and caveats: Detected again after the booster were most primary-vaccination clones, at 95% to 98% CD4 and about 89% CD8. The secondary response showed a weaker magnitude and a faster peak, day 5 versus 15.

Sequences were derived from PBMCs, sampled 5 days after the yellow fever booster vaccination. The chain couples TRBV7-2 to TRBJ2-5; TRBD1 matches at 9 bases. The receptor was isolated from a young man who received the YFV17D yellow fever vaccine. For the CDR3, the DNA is TGTGCCAGCAGCAGAGACAGGGGGAGAACAGAGACCCAGTACTTC. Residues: CASSRDRGRTETQYF. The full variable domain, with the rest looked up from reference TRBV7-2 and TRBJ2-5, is GAGVSQSPSNKVTEKGKDVELRCDPISGHTALYWYRQSLGQGLEFLIYFQGNSAPDKSGLPSDRFSAERTGGSVSTLTIQRTQQEDSAVYLCASSRDRGRTETQYFGPGTRLLVL.